This T cell receptor beta chain emerged from a study of T cell repertoires in cytomegalovirus infection. Across the whole study: Peptides in the study included HLA-C-restricted and HLA-B-restricted CMV epitopes. Matching HLA type, along with CMV infection, was indicated by public TCR beta signatures.

General study results and limits: People with CMV and the relevant HLA were identified by cumulative public TCR beta family frequency.

From the reads, TCRdb called clonotypes with MiXCR, one entry per CDR3 protein. The repertoire holds some 940,000 distinct CDR3 sequences, with around 32% as singletons. CDR3 length: 15 residues. Trimming cost V 3 bases and J 0 bases, with 11 bases left between them. CDR1 and CDR2 from the germline V gene are LNHDA and SQIVND (reference sequence). This clonotype has only a few counts. Its antigen is undetermined. The chain joins TRBV19 to TRBJ1-1; D remains ambiguous. The sequence derives from a human donor in good health (CMV status not recorded). Some clones in this sample may be carry-over from other donors' samples. The sample was cultured CD8+ T cells from PBMCs, taken from culture after CMV antigen stimulation. The CDR3 is CASSMYGAMNTEAFF. The CDR3 nucleotides are TGTGCCAGTAGTATGTATGGAGCGATGAACACTGAAGCTTTCTTT.